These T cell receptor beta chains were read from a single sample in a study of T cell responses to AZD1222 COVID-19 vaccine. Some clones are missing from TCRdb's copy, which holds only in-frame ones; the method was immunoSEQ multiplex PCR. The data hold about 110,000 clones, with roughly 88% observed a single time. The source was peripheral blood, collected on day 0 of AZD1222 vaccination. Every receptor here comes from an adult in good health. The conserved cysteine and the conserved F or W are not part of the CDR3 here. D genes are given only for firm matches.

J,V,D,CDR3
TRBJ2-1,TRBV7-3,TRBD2,ASSFTSGYDNEQF
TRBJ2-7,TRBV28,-,ASRPPLGGGYEQY
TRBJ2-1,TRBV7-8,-,ASSKSMWSEQF
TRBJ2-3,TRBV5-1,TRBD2,ASSLTSGGSSIASTDTQY
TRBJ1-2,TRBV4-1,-,ASRPTGNYGYT
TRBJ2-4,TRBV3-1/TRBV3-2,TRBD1,ASSLRRDRGRYNIQY
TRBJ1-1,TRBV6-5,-,ASRGRGPTEAF
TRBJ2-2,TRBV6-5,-,ASNYRAFTGELF
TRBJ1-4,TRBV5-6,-,ASSLRLSRGSTNEKLF
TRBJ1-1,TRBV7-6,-,ASSLNPGTTTEAF
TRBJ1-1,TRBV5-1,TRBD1,ASSATGDTEAF
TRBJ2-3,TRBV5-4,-,ASSLEVGSNTQY
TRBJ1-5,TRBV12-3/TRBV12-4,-,ASSLGGGQPQH
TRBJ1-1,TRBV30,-,AWSGEAPYTEAF
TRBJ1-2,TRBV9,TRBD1,ASSVDRGYGYT
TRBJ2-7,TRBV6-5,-,ASSLEGDPSYEQY
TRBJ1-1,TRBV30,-,AGMMNTEAF
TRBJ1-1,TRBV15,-,ATSRRYGGGITEAF
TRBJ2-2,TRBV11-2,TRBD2,ASSLLTSANTGELF
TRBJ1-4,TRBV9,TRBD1,ASSVVGQAGEKLF
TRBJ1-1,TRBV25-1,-,ASTPGHRNTEAF
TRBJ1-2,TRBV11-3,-,ASSSDRLYGYT
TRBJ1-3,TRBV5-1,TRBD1,AIFHRGGNTIY
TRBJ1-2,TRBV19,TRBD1,ASRTFSGTGGTFYGYT
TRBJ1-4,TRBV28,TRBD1,ASSQGVNNEKLF
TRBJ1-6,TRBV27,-,ASSFTGYSPLH
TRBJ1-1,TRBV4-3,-,ASSQVARANTEAF
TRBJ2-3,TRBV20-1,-,SARDQNTQY
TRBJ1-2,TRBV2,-,ASSEEGTTGYT
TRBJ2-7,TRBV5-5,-,ASSSSTGLYEQY
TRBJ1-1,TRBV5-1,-,ASSLVQGRRTEAF
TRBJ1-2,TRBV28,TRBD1,ASSLRDRAGYGYT
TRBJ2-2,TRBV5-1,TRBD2,ASSPRTSGANTGELF
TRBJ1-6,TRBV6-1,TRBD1,ASSPPNRGSPLH
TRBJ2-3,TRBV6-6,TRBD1,ASSYDRVGDTQY
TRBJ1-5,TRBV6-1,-,ASSEIGPNQPQH
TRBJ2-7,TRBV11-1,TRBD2,ASSPGLSNEQY
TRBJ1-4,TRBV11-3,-,ASSLRNRNEKLF
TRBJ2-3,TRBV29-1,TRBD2,SVEAGTRRDTQY
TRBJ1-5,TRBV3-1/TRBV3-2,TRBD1,ASSQGRGLIEPQH
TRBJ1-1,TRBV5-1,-,ASSIDGTRERRPF
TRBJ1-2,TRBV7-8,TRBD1,ASSLMDRGPYGYT